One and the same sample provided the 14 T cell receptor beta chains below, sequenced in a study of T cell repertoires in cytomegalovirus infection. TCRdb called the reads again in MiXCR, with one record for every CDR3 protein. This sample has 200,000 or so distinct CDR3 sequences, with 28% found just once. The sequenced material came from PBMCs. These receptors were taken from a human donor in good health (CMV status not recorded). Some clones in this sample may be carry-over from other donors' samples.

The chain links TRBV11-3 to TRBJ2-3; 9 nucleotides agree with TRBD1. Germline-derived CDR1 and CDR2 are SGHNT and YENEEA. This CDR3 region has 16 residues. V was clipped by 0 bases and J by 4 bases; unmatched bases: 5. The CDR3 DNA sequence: TGTGCCAGCAGCTTAGAAGGGACAGGGAGTGCAGATACGCAGTATTTT. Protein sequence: CASSLEGTGSADTQYF.

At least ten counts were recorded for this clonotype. The chain's CDR3 is CSARGASGGLETQYF. The CDR3 nucleotides read TGCAGTGCTAGAGGGGCCAGCGGGGGGTTAGAGACCCAGTACTTC. The rearrangement links TRBV20-1 to TRBJ2-5; 9 nucleotides line up with TRBD2. This CDR3 spans 15 amino acids. From germline, CDR1 is DFQATT and CDR2 SNEGSKA (reference sequence). J lost 4 bases, V lost 1 base, and 7 bases had no gene match.

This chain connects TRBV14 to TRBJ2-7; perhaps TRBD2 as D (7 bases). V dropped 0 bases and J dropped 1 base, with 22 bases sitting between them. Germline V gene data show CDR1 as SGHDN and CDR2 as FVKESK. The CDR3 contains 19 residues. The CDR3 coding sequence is TGTGCCAGCAGCCAAGACCGGGGGGCGGTTAGCGGTTTTTCCTACGAGCAGTACTTC. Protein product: CASSQDRGAVSGFSYEQYF.

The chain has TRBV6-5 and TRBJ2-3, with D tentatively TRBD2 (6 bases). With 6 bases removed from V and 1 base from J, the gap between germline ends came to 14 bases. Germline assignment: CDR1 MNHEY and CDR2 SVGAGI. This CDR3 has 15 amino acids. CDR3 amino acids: CASSGTPDGTDTQYF. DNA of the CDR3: TGTGCCAGCAGCGGGACTCCGGACGGCACAGATACGCAGTATTTT.

This CDR3 is CASSRGGGGEKLFF. DNA of the CDR3: TGTGCCAGCAGCCGCGGGGGGGGCGGCGAAAAACTGTTTTTT. The V call is TRBV7-2, the J call TRBJ1-4; TRBD1 is a possible D gene (6 bases). The V gene's germline CDR1 is SGHTA and CDR2 FQGNSA. Trimming cost V 5 bases and J 8 bases, with 15 bases left between them. This CDR3 has 14 amino acids. Full variable domain (remainder filled in from reference TRBV7-2 and TRBJ1-4): GAGVSQSPSNKVTEKGKDVELRCDPISGHTALYWYRQSLGQGLEFLIYFQGNSAPDKSGLPSDRFSAERTGGSVSTLTIQRTQQEDSAVYLCASSRGGGGEKLFFGSGTQLSVL.

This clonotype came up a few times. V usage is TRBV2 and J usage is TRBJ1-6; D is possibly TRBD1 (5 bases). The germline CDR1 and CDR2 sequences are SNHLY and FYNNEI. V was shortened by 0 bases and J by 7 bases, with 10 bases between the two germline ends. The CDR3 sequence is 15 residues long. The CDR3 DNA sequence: TGTGCCAGCAGTGAAGCCGGGGGAGGCAATTCACCCCTCCACTTT. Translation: CASSEAGGGNSPLHF.

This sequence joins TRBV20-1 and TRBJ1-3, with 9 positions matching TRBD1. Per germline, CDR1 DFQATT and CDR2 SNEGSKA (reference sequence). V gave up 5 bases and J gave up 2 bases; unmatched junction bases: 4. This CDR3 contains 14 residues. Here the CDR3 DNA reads TGCAGTGCTCCCGGGACAGGGACTGGAAACACCATATATTTT. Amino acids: CSAPGTGTGNTIYF.

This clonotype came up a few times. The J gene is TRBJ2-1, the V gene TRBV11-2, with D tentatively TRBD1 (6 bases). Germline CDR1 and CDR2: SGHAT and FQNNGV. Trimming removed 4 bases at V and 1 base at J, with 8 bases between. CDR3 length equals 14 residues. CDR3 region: CASSSDSSYNEQFF. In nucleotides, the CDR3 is TGTGCCAGCAGCTCGGACAGTTCCTACAATGAGCAGTTCTTC. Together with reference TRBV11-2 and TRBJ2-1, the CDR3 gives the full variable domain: EAGVAQSPRYKIIEKRQSVAFWCNPISGHATLYWYQQILGQGPKLLIQFQNNGVVDDSQLPKDRFSAERLKGVDSTLKIQPAKLEDSAVYLCASSSDSSYNEQFFGPGTRLTVL.

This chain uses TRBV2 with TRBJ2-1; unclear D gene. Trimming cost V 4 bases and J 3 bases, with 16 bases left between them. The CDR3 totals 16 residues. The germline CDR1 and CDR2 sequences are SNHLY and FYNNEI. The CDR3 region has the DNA TGTGCCAGCAGTGTAAGAACAGTTCATTTCTACAATGAGCAGTTCTTC. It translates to CASSVRTVHFYNEQFF.

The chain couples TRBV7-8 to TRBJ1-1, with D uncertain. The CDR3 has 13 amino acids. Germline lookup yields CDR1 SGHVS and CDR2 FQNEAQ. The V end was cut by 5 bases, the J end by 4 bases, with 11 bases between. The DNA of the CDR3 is TGTGCCAGCAGCATCGGTGTGGGCACTGAAGCTTTCTTT. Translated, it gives CASSIGVGTEAFF.

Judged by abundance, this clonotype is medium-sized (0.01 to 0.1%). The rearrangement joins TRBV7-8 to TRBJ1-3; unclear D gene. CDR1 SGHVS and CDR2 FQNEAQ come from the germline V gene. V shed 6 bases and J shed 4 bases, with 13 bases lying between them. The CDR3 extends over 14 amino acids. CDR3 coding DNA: TGTGCCAGCAGGCCCGGACGGCTGGGAAACACCATATATTTT. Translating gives CASRPGRLGNTIYF. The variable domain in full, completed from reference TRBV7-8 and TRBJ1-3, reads GAGVSQSPRYKVAKRGQDVALRCDPISGHVSLFWYQQALGQGPEFLTYFQNEAQLDKSGLPSDRFFAERPEGSVSTLKIQRTQQEDSAVYLCASRPGRLGNTIYFGEGSWLTVV.

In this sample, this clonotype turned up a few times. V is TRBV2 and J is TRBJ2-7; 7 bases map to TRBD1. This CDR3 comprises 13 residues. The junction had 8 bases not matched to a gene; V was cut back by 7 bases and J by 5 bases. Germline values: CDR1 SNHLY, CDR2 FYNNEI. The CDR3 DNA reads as TGTGCCAGCACTAGAGACAGGGTAAACGAGCAGTACTTC. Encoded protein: CASTRDRVNEQYF.

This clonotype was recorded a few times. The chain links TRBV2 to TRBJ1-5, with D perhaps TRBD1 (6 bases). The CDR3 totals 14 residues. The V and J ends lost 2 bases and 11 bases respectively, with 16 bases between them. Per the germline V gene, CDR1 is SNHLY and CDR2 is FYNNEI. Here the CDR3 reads CASSERGTDLTQHF. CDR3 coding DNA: TGTGCCAGCAGTGAAAGGGGGACCGATTTGACCCAGCATTTT.

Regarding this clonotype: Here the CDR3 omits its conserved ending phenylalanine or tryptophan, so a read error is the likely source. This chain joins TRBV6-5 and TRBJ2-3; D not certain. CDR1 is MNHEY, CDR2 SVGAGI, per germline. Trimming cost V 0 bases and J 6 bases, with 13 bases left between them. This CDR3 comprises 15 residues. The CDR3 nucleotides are TGTGCCAGCAGTTACTCGGGCCCCCGCGAGGATACGCAGTATTAT. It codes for CASSYSGPREDTQYY.